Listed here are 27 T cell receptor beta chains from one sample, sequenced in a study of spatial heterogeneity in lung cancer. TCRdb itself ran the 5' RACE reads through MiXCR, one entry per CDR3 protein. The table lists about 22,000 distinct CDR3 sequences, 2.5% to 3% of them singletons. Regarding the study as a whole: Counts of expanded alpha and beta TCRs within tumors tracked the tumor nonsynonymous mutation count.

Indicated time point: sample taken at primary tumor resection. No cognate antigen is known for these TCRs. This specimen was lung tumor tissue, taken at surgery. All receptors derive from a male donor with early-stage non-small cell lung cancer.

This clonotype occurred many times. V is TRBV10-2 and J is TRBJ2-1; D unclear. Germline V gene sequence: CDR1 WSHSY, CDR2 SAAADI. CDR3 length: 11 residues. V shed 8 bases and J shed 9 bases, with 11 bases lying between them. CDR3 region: CASESDREQFF. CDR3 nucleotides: TGCGCCAGCGAGTCCGACCGTGAGCAGTTCTTC.

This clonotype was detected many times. CDR3: CASSPIDEAGSGEQFF. CDR3 DNA sequence: TGTGCCAGCAGCCCAATAGATGAGGCAGGGAGTGGTGAGCAGTTCTTC. The chain uses TRBV14 and TRBJ2-1, with D tentatively TRBD1 or TRBD2 (5 bases each). V lost 4 bases to trimming and J lost 9 bases, with 22 bases between them. CDR1 is SGHDN and CDR2 is FVKESK in the germline V gene. CDR3 size: 16 residues.

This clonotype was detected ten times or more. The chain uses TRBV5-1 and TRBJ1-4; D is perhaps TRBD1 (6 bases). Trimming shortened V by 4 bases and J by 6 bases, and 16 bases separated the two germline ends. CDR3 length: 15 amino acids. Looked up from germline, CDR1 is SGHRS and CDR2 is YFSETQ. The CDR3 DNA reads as TGCGCCAGCAGCACGAACACAGGGACGGATGAAAAACTGTTTTTT. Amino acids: CASSTNTGTDEKLFF.

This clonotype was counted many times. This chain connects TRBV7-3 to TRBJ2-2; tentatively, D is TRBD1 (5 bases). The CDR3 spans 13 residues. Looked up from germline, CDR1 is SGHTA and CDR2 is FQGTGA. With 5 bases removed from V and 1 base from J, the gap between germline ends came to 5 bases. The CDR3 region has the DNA TGTGCCAGCAGCGACAGGAACACCGGGGAGCTGTTTTTT. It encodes CASSDRNTGELFF.

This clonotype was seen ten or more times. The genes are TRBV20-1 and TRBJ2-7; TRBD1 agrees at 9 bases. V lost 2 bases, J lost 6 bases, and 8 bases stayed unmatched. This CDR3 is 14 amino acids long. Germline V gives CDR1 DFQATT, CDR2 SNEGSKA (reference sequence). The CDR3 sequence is CSARKTGGDREQYF. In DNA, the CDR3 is TGCAGTGCTAGAAAGACAGGGGGTGATCGCGAGCAGTACTTC.

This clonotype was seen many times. The CDR3 DNA sequence: TGTGCCAGCAGTCTAACCCGGCTAGTCAGCACAGATACGCAGTATTTT. Translation gives CASSLTRLVSTDTQYF. The rearrangement uses TRBV4-2 and TRBJ2-3, with unresolved D. V lost 6 bases and J 0 bases, leaving 16 bases between the germline ends. From germline, CDR1 is LGHNA and CDR2 YNFKEQ. The CDR3 has 16 amino acids.

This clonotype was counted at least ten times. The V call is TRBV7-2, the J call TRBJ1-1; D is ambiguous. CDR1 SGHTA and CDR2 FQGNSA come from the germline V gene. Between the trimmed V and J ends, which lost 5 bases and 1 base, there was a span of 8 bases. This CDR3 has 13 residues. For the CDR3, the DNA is TGTGCCAGCAGCACACAGCGGAACACTGAAGCTTTCTTT. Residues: CASSTQRNTEAFF.

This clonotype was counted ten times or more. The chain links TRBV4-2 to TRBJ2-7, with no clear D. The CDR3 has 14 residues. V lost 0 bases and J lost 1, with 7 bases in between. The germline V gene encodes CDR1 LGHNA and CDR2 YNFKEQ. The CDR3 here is CASSQDSTSYEQYF. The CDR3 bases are TGTGCCAGCAGCCAAGACAGCACGTCCTACGAGCAGTACTTC.

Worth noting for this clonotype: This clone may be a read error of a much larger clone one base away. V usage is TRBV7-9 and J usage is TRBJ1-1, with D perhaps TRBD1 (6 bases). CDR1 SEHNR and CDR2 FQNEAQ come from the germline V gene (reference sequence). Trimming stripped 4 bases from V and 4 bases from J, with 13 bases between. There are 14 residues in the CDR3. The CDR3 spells CASSSVLQGTEAFF. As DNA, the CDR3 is TGTGCCAGCAGCTCGGTGTTACAGGGCACTGAAGCTTTCTTT.

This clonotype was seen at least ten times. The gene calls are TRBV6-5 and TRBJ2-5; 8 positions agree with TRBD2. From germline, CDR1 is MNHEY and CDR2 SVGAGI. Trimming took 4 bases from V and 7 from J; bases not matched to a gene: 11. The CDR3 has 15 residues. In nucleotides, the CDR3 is TGTGCCAGCAGTTCTCGAGCGGGAGTAGTTGTGACCCAGTACTTC. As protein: CASSSRAGVVVTQYF.

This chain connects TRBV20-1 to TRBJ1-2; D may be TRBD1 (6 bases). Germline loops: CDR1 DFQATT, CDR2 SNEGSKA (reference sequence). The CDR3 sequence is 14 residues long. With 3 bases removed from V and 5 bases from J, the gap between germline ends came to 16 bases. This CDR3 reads CSASLLQGNYGYTF. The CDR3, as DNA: TGCAGTGCTAGCCTGTTACAGGGTAATTATGGCTACACCTTC.

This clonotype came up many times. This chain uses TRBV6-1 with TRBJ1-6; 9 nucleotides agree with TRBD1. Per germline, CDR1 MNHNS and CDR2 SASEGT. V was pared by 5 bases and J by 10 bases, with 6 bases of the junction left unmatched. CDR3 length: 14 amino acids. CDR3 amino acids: CASSSDRGLSPLHF. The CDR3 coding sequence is TGTGCCAGCAGTTCGGACAGGGGACTGTCACCCCTCCACTTT.

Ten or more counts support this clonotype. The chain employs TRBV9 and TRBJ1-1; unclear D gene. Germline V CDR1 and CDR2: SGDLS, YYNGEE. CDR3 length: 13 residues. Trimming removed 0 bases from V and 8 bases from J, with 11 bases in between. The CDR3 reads CASSVDGRSEAFF. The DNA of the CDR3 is TGTGCCAGCAGCGTAGATGGGCGGTCAGAAGCTTTCTTT. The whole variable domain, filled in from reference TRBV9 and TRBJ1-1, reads DSGVTQTPKHLITATGQRVTLRCSPRSGDLSVYWYQQSLDQGLQFLIQYYNGEERAKGNILERFSAQQFPDLHSELNLSSLELGDSALYFCASSVDGRSEAFFGQGTRLTVV.

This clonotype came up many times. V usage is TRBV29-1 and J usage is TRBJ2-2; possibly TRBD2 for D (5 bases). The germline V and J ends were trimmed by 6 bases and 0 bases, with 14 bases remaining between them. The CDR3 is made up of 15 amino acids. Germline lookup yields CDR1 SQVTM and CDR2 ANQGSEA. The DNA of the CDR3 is TGCAGCGTACCCGCCGGGGTCGCGAACACCGGGGAGCTGTTTTTT. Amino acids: CSVPAGVANTGELFF.

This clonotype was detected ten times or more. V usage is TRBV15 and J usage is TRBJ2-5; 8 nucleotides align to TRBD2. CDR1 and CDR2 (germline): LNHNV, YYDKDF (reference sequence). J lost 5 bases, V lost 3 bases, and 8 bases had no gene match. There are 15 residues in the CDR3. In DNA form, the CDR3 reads TGTGCCACCAGCAGCGGGACTAGAGAATTTGAGACCCAGTACTTC. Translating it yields CATSSGTREFETQYF.

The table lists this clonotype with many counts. The CDR3: CASSLSENTEAFF. DNA for the CDR3: TGCGCCAGCAGCTTGTCAGAGAACACTGAAGCTTTCTTT. The genes are TRBV5-1 and TRBJ1-1; D is uncertain. CDR3 length: 13 amino acids. Germline values: CDR1 SGHRS, CDR2 YFSETQ. V was clipped by 1 base and J by 1 base, with 5 bases between them.

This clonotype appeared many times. The CDR3: CASSWGLAAADTQYF. In nucleotides, the CDR3 is TGTGCCAGCAGCTGGGGACTAGCGGCTGCAGATACGCAGTATTTT. J is TRBJ2-3 and V is TRBV7-2, with TRBD2 matching over 11 bases. The CDR3 is made up of 15 amino acids. The V gene end was trimmed by 4 bases and the J gene end by 4 bases; junction bases not matched to a gene: 4. Germline assignment: CDR1 SGHTA and CDR2 FQGNSA.

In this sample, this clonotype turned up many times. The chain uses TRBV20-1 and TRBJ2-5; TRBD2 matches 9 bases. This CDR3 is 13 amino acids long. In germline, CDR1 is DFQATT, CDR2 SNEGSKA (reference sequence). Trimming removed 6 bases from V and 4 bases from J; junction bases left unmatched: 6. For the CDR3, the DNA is TGCAGTGCCCATGCGGGGGGGGTAGAGACCCAGTACTTC. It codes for CSAHAGGVETQYF.

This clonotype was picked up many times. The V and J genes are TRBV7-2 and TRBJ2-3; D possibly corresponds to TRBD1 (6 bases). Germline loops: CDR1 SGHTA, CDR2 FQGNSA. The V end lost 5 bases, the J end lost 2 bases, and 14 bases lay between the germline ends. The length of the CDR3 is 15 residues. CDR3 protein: CASSPQGLNTDTQYF. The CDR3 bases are TGTGCCAGCAGCCCCCAGGGGCTAAACACAGATACGCAGTATTTT.

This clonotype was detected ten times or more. The CDR3 is CASSLGLMGNIQYF. In nucleotides, the CDR3 is TGTGCCAGCAGCTTAGGACTAATGGGAAACATTCAGTACTTC. The V gene is TRBV11-2, the J gene TRBJ2-4; TRBD2 is a possible D gene (5 bases). V lost 1 base and J 6 bases, leaving 10 bases between the germline ends. Germline V CDR1 and CDR2: SGHAT, FQNNGV. CDR3 size: 14 residues. Full variable domain (rest looked up from reference TRBV11-2 and TRBJ2-4): EAGVAQSPRYKIIEKRQSVAFWCNPISGHATLYWYQQILGQGPKLLIQFQNNGVVDDSQLPKDRFSAERLKGVDSTLKIQPAKLEDSAVYLCASSLGLMGNIQYFGAGTRLSVL.

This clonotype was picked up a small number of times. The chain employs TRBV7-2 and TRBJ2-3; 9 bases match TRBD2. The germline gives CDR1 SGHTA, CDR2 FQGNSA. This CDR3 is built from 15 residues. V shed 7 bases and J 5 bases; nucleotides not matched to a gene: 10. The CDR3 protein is CASKVTSGPRDTQYF. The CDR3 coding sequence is TGTGCCAGCAAAGTCACTAGCGGGCCCCGAGATACGCAGTATTTT. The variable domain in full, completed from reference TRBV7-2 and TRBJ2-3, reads GAGVSQSPSNKVTEKGKDVELRCDPISGHTALYWYRQSLGQGLEFLIYFQGNSAPDKSGLPSDRFSAERTGGSVSTLTIQRTQQEDSAVYLCASKVTSGPRDTQYFGPGTRLTVL.

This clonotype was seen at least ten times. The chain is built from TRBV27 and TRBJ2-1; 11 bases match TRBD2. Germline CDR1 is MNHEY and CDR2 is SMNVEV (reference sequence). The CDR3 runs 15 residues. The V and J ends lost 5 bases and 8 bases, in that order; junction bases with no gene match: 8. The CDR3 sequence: CASSPGTSGGDEQFF. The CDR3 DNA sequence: TGTGCCAGCAGTCCCGGGACTAGCGGAGGCGATGAGCAGTTCTTC.

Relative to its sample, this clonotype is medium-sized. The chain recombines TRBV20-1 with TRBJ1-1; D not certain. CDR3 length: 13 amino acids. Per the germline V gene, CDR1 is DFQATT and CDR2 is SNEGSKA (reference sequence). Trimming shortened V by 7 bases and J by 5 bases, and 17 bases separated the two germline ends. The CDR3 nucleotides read TGCAGTGTCCCACGTGGTTCTTGGACTGAAGCTTTCTTT. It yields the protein CSVPRGSWTEAFF.

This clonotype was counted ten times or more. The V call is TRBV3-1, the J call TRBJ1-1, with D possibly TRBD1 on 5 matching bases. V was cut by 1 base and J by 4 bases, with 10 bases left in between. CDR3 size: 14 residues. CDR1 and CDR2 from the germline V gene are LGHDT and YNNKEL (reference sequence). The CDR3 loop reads CASSQGGAGTEAFF. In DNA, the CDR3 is TGTGCCAGCAGCCAAGGTGGGGCAGGCACTGAAGCTTTCTTT.

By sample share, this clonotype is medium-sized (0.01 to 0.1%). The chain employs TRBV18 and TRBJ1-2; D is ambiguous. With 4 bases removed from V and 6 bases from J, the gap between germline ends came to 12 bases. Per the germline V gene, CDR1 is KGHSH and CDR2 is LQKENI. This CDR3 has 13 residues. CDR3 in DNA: TGTGCCAGCTCACGAAACAGCCTGAATGGCTACACCTTC. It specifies CASSRNSLNGYTF.

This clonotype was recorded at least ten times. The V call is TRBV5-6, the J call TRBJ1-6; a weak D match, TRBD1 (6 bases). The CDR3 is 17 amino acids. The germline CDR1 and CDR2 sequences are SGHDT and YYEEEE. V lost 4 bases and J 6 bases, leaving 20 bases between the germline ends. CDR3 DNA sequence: TGTGCCAGCAGCCGATGGACAGTTCCTACGGTTAATTCACCCCTCCACTTT. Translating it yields CASSRWTVPTVNSPLHF.

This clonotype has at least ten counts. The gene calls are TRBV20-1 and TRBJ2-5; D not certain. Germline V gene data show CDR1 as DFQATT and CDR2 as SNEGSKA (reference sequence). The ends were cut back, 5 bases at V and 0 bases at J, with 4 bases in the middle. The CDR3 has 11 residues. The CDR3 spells CSAPHQETQYF. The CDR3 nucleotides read TGCAGTGCTCCGCACCAAGAGACCCAGTACTTC.